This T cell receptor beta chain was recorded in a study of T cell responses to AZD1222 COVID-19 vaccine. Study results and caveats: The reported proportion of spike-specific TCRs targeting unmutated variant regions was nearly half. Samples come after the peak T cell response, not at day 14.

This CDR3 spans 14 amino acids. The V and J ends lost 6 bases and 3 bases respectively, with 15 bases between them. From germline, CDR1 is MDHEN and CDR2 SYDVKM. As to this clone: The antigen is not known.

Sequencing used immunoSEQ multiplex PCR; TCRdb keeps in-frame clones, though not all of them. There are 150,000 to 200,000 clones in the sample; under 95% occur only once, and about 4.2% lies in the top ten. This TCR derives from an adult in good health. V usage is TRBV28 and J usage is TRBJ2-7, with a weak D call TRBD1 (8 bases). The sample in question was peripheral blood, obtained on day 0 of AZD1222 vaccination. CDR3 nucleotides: TGTGCCAGCAGGTCAGGGGGCGGGAGCTACGAGCAGTACTTC. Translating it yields CASRSGGGSYEQYF.